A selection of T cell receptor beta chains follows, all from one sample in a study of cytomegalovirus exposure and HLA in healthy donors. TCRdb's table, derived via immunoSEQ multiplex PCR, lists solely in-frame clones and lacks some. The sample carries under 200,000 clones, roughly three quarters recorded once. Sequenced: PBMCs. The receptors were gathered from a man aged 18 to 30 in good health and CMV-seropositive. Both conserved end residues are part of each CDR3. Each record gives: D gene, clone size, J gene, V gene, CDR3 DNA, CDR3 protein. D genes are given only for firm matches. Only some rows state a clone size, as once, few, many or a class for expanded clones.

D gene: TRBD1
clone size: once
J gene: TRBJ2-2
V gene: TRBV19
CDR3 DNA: TGTGCCAGTACTGCCCGGACAGGGAACACCGGGGAGCTGTTTTTT
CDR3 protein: CASTARTGNTGELFF

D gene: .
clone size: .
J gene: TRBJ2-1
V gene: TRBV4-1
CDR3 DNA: TGCGCCAGCAGCCAAGAACCGGGAATTACCAACAATGAGCAGTTCTTC
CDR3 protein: CASSQEPGITNNEQFF

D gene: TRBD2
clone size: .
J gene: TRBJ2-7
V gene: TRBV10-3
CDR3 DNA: TGTGCCATCAGTGAGTCTGGGAGGGACGAGCAGTACTTC
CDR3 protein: CAISESGRDEQYF

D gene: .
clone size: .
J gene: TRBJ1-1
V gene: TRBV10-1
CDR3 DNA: TGCGCCAGCAGTGATGACAATGAAAACACTGAAGCTTTCTTT
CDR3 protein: CASSDDNENTEAFF

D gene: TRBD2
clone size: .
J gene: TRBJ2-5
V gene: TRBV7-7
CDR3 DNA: TGTGCCAGCAGCTTCGGACTAGCGGAGGGCCAAGAGACCCAGTACTTC
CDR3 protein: CASSFGLAEGQETQYF

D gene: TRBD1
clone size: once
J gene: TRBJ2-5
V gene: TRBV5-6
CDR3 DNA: TGTGCCAGCAGCCCACTCGGGACAGCACAAGAGACCCAGTACTTC
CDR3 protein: CASSPLGTAQETQYF

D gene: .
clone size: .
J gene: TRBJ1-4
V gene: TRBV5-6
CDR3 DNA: TGTGCCAGCAGCTACGGGGTAGGCGCAACTAATGAAAAACTGTTTTTT
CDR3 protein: CASSYGVGATNEKLFF

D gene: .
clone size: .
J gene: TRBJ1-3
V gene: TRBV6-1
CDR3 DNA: TGTGCCAGCAGTCCGAGAGGGAGCTCTGGAAACACCATATATTTT
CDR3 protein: CASSPRGSSGNTIYF

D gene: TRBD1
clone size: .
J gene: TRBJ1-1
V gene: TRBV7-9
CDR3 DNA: TGTGCCAGCAGGGGGGACAGGGAGAACACTGAAGCTTTCTTT
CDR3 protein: CASRGDRENTEAFF

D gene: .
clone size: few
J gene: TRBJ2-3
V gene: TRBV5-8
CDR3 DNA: TGTGCCACCGGACTGGGAGGATATACGCAGTATTTT
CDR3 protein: CATGLGGYTQYF

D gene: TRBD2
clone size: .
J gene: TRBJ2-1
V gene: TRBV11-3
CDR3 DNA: TGTGCCAGCAGCCCCCTAGCGGGAGGGCCAGGCAATGAGCAGTTCTTC
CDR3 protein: CASSPLAGGPGNEQFF

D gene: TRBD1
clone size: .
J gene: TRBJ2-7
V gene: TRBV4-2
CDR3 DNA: TGTGCCAGCAGCCAGTACACAACGGGACAGCCTTACTACGAGCAGTACTTC
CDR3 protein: CASSQYTTGQPYYEQYF

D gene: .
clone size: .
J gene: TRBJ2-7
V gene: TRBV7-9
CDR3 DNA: TGTGCCAGCACGCGGGGGCAGGAGCAGTACTTC
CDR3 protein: CASTRGQEQYF

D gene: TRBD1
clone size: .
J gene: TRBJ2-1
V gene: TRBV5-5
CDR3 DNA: TGTGCCAGCAGCCAGACAGGGGATGAGCAGTTCTTC
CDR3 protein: CASSQTGDEQFF

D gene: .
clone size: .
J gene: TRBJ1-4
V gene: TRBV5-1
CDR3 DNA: TGCGCCAGCAGCTTGACGGGGGACCCCGGCCTTAATGAAAAACTGTTTTTT
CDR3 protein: CASSLTGDPGLNEKLFF

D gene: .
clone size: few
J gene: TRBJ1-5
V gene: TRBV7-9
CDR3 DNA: TGTGCCAGCAGCTTAGATGGGCTTTACAATCAGCCCCAGCATTTT
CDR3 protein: CASSLDGLYNQPQHF

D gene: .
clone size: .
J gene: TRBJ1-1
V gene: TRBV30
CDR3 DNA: TGTGCCTGGAAACCCCTTGAGGGTTTGGCTGAAGCTTTCTTT
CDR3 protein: CAWKPLEGLAEAFF

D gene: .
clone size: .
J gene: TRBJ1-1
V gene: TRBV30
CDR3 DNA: TGTGCCTGGAGGCACCACAGGAGGGAAATGAACACTGAAGCTTTCTTT
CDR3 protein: CAWRHHRREMNTEAFF

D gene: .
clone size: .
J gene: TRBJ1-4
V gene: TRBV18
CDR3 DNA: TGTGCCAGCTCACCTATCAGAAGCGGGTATGAAAAACTGTTTTTT
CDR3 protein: CASSPIRSGYEKLFF

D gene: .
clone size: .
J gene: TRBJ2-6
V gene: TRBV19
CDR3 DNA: TGTGCCAGCCGCCTGCAGGGCTCTGGGGCCAACGTCCTGACTTTC
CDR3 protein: CASRLQGSGANVLTF

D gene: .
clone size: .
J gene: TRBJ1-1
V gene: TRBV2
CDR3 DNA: TGTGCCAGCAGTGCAACAGGGATAGCTTTCTTT
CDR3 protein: CASSATGIAFF

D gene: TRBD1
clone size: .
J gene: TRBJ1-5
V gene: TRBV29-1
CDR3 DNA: TGCAGCGTTGTTAAGGGGGCAAGCAATCAGCCCCAGCATTTT
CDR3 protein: CSVVKGASNQPQHF